The 12 T cell receptor beta chains in this list originate from one sample, sequenced in a study of blood T cell repertoires in COVID-19. Sequencing was performed with immunoSEQ multiplex PCR; in TCRdb, only in-frame clones are kept and a portion is missing. The sample includes around 84,000 clones, 65% to 85% of them seen just once. Source material: peripheral blood. The receptor set was obtained from a man aged 80 or over with active or convalescent COVID-19.

In its sample, this clone was seen once. J is TRBJ1-1 and V is TRBV7-2, with D unclear. V shed 5 bases and J shed 1 base, with 14 bases lying between them. This CDR3 is 15 amino acids long. The germline V gene encodes CDR1 SGHTA and CDR2 FQGNSA. CDR3 sequence reads: CASSPGGRTNTEAFF. CDR3 nucleotide sequence: TGTGCCAGCAGCCCCGGCGGGCGGACGAACACTGAAGCTTTCTTT.

The genes are TRBV7-9 and TRBJ2-7; D gene uncertain. Trimming cost V 1 base and J 4 bases, with 11 bases left between them. The CDR3 has 14 residues. Germline-derived CDR1 and CDR2 are SEHNR and FQNEAQ (reference sequence). In DNA form, the CDR3 reads TGTGCCAGCAGCTTAGGAGGCCCGCGATACGAGCAGTACTTC. Translation gives CASSLGGPRYEQYF.

The chain uses TRBV7-8 and TRBJ1-5; possibly TRBD1 for D (6 bases). V was pared by 5 bases and J by 4 bases, with 12 bases between. Germline CDR1 is SGHVS and CDR2 is FQNEAQ. The length of the CDR3 is 14 residues. CDR3 in DNA: TGTGCCAGCAGCCAATGGACAGATAATCAGCCCCAGCATTTT. Translating gives CASSQWTDNQPQHF.

This sequence joins TRBV7-2 and TRBJ2-7; TRBD2 agrees at 8 bases. J was trimmed by 1 base and V by 1 base; bases with no gene match: 9. The CDR3 extends over 17 amino acids. Germline CDR1 SGHTA, CDR2 FQGNSA. CDR3 sequence: CASSLGGVAGPSYEQYF. Here the CDR3 DNA reads TGTGCCAGCAGCTTAGGGGGGGTAGCGGGACCTTCCTACGAGCAGTACTTC. The full variable domain, with the rest looked up from reference TRBV7-2 and TRBJ2-7, is GAGVSQSPSNKVTEKGKDVELRCDPISGHTALYWYRQSLGQGLEFLIYFQGNSAPDKSGLPSDRFSAERTGGSVSTLTIQRTQQEDSAVYLCASSLGGVAGPSYEQYFGPGTRLTVT.

This chain joins TRBV7-3 and TRBJ2-7, with TRBD2 as a possible D gene (6 bases). CDR1 SGHTA and CDR2 FQGTGA come from the germline V gene. The CDR3 has 16 amino acids. V was trimmed by 5 bases and J by 6 bases, leaving 23 bases between them. The DNA for the CDR3 is TGTGCCAGCAGCCTCGGAGGGCGGGTCCCCTCCGGCGAGCAGTACTTC. The encoded protein is CASSLGGRVPSGEQYF.

The chain couples TRBV30 to TRBJ2-4, with 10 bases matching TRBD2. The germline gives CDR1 GTSNPN, CDR2 SVGIG (reference sequence). Losses at the gene ends were 1 base for V and 1 base for J; bases not matched to a gene: 7. CDR3 size: 17 residues. The CDR3 loop is CAWSGKAGGKAKNIQYF. The DNA of the CDR3 is TGTGCCTGGAGTGGTAAAGCGGGAGGGAAGGCCAAAAACATTCAGTACTTC.

This clone was counted between two and nine times. V and J are TRBV9 and TRBJ2-5, with 12 bases fitting TRBD2. Unmatched junction bases numbered 8, after V lost 3 bases and J lost 5 bases. The germline gives CDR1 SGDLS, CDR2 YYNGEE. This CDR3 has 16 residues. The CDR3 sequence: CASSATSGGVVETQYF. Here the CDR3 DNA reads TGTGCCAGCAGCGCGACTAGCGGGGGAGTTGTGGAGACCCAGTACTTC.

The rearrangement uses TRBV12-3 or TRBV12-4 and TRBJ1-2; TRBD1 matches at 7 bases. After removal of 5 bases from V and 3 bases from J, the junction contained 3 bases not matched to a gene. This CDR3 is 13 amino acids long. The CDR3 protein is CASSLDRDYGYTF. CDR3 sequence (DNA): TGTGCCAGCAGTCTCGACAGGGACTATGGCTACACCTTC.

The count of this clone is one. This sequence joins TRBV27 and TRBJ1-4; a possible D gene is TRBD1 (5 bases). Germline V CDR1 and CDR2: MNHEY, SMNVEV (reference sequence). Trimming cost V 2 bases and J 4 bases, with 14 bases left between them. This CDR3 contains 16 residues. The CDR3 sequence is CASSLTIGRVNEKLFF. The CDR3 nucleotides are TGTGCCAGCAGTTTAACAATCGGCAGGGTTAATGAAAAACTGTTTTTT.

This clone appeared a few times. The chain employs TRBV4-3 and TRBJ1-4, with TRBD1 matching over 8 bases. The CDR3 totals 15 residues. Germline V gene sequence: CDR1 LGHNA, CDR2 YSLEER. V dropped 4 bases and J dropped 2; count of bases not matched to a gene: 3. The CDR3 sequence: CASSPWTGTNEKLFF. The CDR3 bases are TGCGCCAGCAGCCCTTGGACAGGGACTAATGAAAAACTGTTTTTT.

This rearrangement joins TRBV30 to TRBJ2-7; D is uncertain. The CDR3 totals 11 residues. Germline loops: CDR1 GTSNPN, CDR2 SVGIG (reference sequence). With 2 bases removed from V and 4 bases from J, the gap between germline ends came to 6 bases. The CDR3: CAWSSRYEQYF. The CDR3 coding sequence is TGTGCCTGGAGTAGCCGGTACGAGCAGTACTTC. The full variable domain, completed using reference TRBV30 and TRBJ2-7, is SQTIHQWPATLVQPVGSPLSLECTVEGTSNPNLYWYRQAAGRGLQLLFYSVGIGQISSEVPQNLSASRPQDRQFILSSKKLLLSDSGFYLCAWSSRYEQYFGPGTRLTVT.

A few counts support this clone. The rearrangement links TRBV6-2 or TRBV6-3 to TRBJ1-5; D is ambiguous. Germline V lookup: CDR1 MNHEY, CDR2 SVGEGT. V was pared by 0 bases and J by 4 bases, with 7 bases between. This CDR3 is built from 14 residues. CDR3 residues: CASSYSAGNQPQHF. The CDR3 DNA follows: TGTGCCAGCAGTTACTCCGCGGGGAATCAGCCCCAGCATTTT.